This T cell receptor beta chain is from a study of a mutant IDH1 vaccine in newly diagnosed glioma. The method was immunoSEQ multiplex PCR; TCRdb's version includes in-frame clones alone and lacks a portion of them. The sample lists some 27,000 clones, approximately 82% occurring once. In the case of this clone: Its antigen is not identified.

Time point reported: week 23, last vaccination. Each dose delivered 300 ug of mutant IDH1 20-mer peptide subcutaneously with imiquimod. This CDR3 region has 12 residues. Germline-derived CDR1 and CDR2 are SNHLY and FYNNEI. Trimming stripped 8 bases from V and 1 base from J, with 8 bases between. This chain connects TRBV2 to TRBJ1-1; D remains ambiguous. The sample was PBMCs, taken from a glioma patient whose treatment included an IDH1 peptide vaccine. This TCR derives from a woman younger than 45 with glioma. The CDR3 reads CASCRRNTEAFF. The DNA of the CDR3 is TGTGCCAGCTGTAGGCGGAACACTGAAGCTTTCTTT.